A selection of T cell receptor beta chains follows, all from one sample in a study of blood T cell repertoires in COVID-19. Assay used: immunoSEQ multiplex PCR; TCRdb lists only in-frame clones, some missing. Of about 83,000 clones listed, 85% to 90% are singletons. Sequencing input: peripheral blood. Receptors originate from a woman older than 75 in a cohort sampled during active or convalescent COVID-19. Each CDR3 is given with its conserved first and last residue. Each record gives: CDR3 DNA, CDR3 protein, D gene, J gene, V gene, clone size, CDR3 length. The D gene is left open where the match is weak. The size of a clone is reported for some rows only, either as once, few or many, or as a class for expanded clones.

DNA: TGTGCCAGCAGCTTCGAGGGCGGATGGGAGACCCAGTACTTC
CDR3: CASSFEGGWETQYF
D: NA
J: TRBJ2-5
V: TRBV11-2
size: NA
length: 14

DNA: TGTGCCAGCGCTTTAGGGACAGGGCCCTACAATGAGCAGTTCTTC
CDR3: CASALGTGPYNEQFF
D: TRBD1
J: TRBJ2-1
V: TRBV11-2
size: few
length: 15

DNA: TGTGCCAGCAGCGCTGGACAGGGAGTCAATCAGCCCCAGCATTTT
CDR3: CASSAGQGVNQPQHF
D: TRBD1
J: TRBJ1-5
V: TRBV7-9
size: NA
length: 15

DNA: TGTGCCAGCTGGACAGGTTCCAAAAACATTCAGTACTTC
CDR3: CASWTGSKNIQYF
D: TRBD1
J: TRBJ2-4
V: TRBV6-5
size: NA
length: 13

DNA: TGTGCCAGCAGTTTAGCGGGAGGGGGAGGGGAGACCCAGTACTTC
CDR3: CASSLAGGGGETQYF
D: TRBD2
J: TRBJ2-5
V: TRBV28
size: NA
length: 15

DNA: TGTGCCAGCAGCATAAGACAGGGTTCCCACATCACTGAAGCTTTCTTT
CDR3: CASSIRQGSHITEAFF
D: TRBD1
J: TRBJ1-1
V: TRBV7-9
size: NA
length: 16

DNA: TGTGCCAGCAGCTTGGGGGCAACAGGACCCTATGGCTACACCTTC
CDR3: CASSLGATGPYGYTF
D: NA
J: TRBJ1-2
V: TRBV5-4
size: NA
length: 15

DNA: TGTGCCAGCACCCGAGGGCGAACAGATACGCAGTATTTT
CDR3: CASTRGRTDTQYF
D: NA
J: TRBJ2-3
V: TRBV12-3/TRBV12-4
size: NA
length: 13

DNA: TGCGCCAGCGGGAGTCGGACCCAGTACTTC
CDR3: CASGSRTQYF
D: NA
J: TRBJ2-5
V: TRBV10-2
size: NA
length: 10

DNA: TGTGCCAGCAGTTTAGGGGGACAGGGAAATCAGCCCCAGCATTTT
CDR3: CASSLGGQGNQPQHF
D: TRBD1
J: TRBJ1-5
V: TRBV28
size: NA
length: 15

DNA: TGTGCCAGCAGCCTACCCATCAATGAGCAGTTCTTC
CDR3: CASSLPINEQFF
D: NA
J: TRBJ2-1
V: TRBV7-9
size: NA
length: 12

DNA: TGTGCCAGCAGCCCGTCGACAGGTCGTTATGGCTACACCTTC
CDR3: CASSPSTGRYGYTF
D: NA
J: TRBJ1-2
V: TRBV3-1/TRBV3-2
size: NA
length: 14

DNA: TGTGCTAGTGGTCCAGGGGGCGGTGAGCAGTTCTTC
CDR3: CASGPGGGEQFF
D: TRBD1
J: TRBJ2-1
V: TRBV12-5
size: NA
length: 12

DNA: TGTGCCAGCTCACCTACGGTCACAGGTGGAAACACCATATATTTT
CDR3: CASSPTVTGGNTIYF
D: NA
J: TRBJ1-3
V: TRBV18
size: once
length: 15

DNA: TGCGCCAGCAGCTCTTCGGGCTACGAGCAGTACTTC
CDR3: CASSSSGYEQYF
D: NA
J: TRBJ2-7
V: TRBV5-1
size: NA
length: 12